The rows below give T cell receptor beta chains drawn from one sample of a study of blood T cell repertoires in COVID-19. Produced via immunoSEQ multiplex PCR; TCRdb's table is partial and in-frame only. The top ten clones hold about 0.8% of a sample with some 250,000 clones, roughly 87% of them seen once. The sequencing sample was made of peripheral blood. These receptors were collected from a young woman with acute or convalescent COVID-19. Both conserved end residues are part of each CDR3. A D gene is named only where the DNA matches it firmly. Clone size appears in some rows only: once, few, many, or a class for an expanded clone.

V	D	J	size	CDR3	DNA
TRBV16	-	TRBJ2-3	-	CASGSFDAGITDTQYF	TGTGCCAGCGGATCTTTTGATGCGGGGATCACAGATACGCAGTATTTT
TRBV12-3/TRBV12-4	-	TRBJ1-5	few	CASSSRHNQPQHF	TGTGCCAGCAGCTCGCGCCACAATCAGCCCCAGCATTTT
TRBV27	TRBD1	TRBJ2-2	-	CASSAPGQGPNTGELFF	TGTGCCAGCAGCGCTCCGGGACAGGGGCCGAACACCGGGGAGCTGTTTTTT
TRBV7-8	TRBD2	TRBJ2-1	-	CASSLSLGLAGGPHEQFF	TGTGCCAGCAGCTTATCCCTCGGACTAGCGGGAGGGCCGCATGAGCAGTTCTTC
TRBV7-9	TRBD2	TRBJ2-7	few	CASSLALAGGPYEQYF	TGTGCCAGCAGCTTAGCACTAGCGGGGGGCCCCTACGAGCAGTACTTC
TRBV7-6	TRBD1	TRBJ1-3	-	CASSPRQGRTAGNTIYF	TGTGCCAGCAGCCCTAGACAGGGGAGGACTGCTGGAAACACCATATATTTT
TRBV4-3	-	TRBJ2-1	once	CASSPLSGGEQFF	TGCGCCAGCAGCCCTTTAAGTGGCGGCGAGCAGTTCTTC
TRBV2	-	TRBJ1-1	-	CASSSTGTKNTEAFF	TGTGCCAGCAGTTCCACCGGGACAAAGAACACTGAAGCTTTCTTT
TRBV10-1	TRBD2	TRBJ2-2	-	CASSETGGPLTGELFF	TGCGCCAGCAGTGAGACGGGAGGGCCTCTCACCGGGGAGCTGTTTTTT
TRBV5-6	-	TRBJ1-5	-	CASSGSYSNQPQHF	TGTGCCAGCAGTGGGAGCTATAGCAATCAGCCCCAGCATTTT
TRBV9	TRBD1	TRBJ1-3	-	CASSGQTGASGNTIYF	TGTGCCAGCAGCGGCCAGACAGGGGCCTCTGGAAACACCATATATTTT
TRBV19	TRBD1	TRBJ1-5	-	CASSKGQGHNQPQHF	TGTGCCAGTAGTAAAGGACAGGGCCACAATCAGCCCCAGCATTTT
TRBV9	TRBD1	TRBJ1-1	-	CASSVGQGGGVTEAFF	TGTGCCAGCAGCGTAGGGCAGGGGGGTGGAGTCACTGAAGCTTTCTTT
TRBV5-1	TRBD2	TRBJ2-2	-	CASSPRTSGTNTGELFF	TGCGCCAGCAGCCCAAGGACTAGCGGAACGAACACCGGGGAGCTGTTTTTT
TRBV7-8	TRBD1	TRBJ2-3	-	CASSTWDRGSTDTQYF	TGTGCCAGCAGCACATGGGACAGGGGGAGCACAGATACGCAGTATTTT
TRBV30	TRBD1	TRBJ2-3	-	CAWSLGTGPADTQYF	TGTGCCTGGAGTCTAGGGACAGGTCCCGCAGATACGCAGTATTTT
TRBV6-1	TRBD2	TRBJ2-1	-	CASSEAGGSGVGQFF	TGTGCCAGCAGTGAAGCGGGAGGTAGCGGGGTGGGGCAGTTCTTC
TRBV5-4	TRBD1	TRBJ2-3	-	CASSHTLRTGVTDTQYF	TGTGCCAGCAGCCATACGCTGAGGACAGGGGTCACAGATACGCAGTATTTT
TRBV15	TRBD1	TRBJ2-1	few	CATSRAGQGLNEQFF	TGTGCCACCAGCAGAGCGGGACAGGGTCTCAATGAGCAGTTCTTC
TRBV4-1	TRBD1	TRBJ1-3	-	CASSQSRTGHEAGNTIYF	TGCGCCAGCAGCCAGTCACGGACAGGGCATGAGGCTGGAAACACCATATATTTT
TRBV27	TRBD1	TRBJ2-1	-	CASRIGTGPTNEQFF	TGTGCCAGCAGAATAGGGACAGGTCCAACCAATGAGCAGTTCTTC
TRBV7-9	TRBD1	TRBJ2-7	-	CASSLAGQGYEQYF	TGTGCCAGCAGCTTAGCGGGACAGGGGTACGAGCAGTACTTC
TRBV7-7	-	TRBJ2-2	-	CASSHGWASYTGELFF	TGTGCCAGCAGCCACGGCTGGGCTAGCTACACCGGGGAGCTGTTTTTT
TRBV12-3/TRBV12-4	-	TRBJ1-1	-	CASSLGHNTEAFF	TGTGCCAGCAGTTTAGGGCATAACACTGAAGCTTTCTTT
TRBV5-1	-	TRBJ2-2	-	CASSRRGENTGELFF	TGCGCCAGCAGCAGGCGGGGAGAGAACACCGGGGAGCTGTTTTTT
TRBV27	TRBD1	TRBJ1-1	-	CASSENSGGREAFF	TGTGCCAGCAGCGAAAATTCAGGGGGCCGGGAAGCTTTCTTT
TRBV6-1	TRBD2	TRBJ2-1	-	CASSEVMPAGGIPNEQFF	TGTGCCAGCAGTGAAGTTATGCCGGCGGGAGGGATCCCCAATGAGCAGTTCTTC
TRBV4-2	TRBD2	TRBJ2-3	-	CASSQEGSGRTDTQYF	TGTGCCAGCAGCCAAGAGGGGAGCGGGAGGACAGATACGCAGTATTTT
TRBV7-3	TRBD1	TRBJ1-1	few	CASSEQGWTEAFF	TGTGCCAGCAGCGAACAGGGGTGGACTGAAGCTTTCTTT
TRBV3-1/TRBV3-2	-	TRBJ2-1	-	CASSQDAPSGEQFF	TGTGCCAGCAGCCAAGATGCCCCGTCGGGTGAGCAGTTCTTC
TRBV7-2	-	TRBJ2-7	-	CASSLVRGSFHEQYF	TGTGCCAGCAGCTTAGTTAGGGGGAGCTTCCACGAGCAGTACTTC
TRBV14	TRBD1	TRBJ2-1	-	CASSPLGGDEQFF	TGTGCCAGCAGCCCATTAGGGGGCGATGAGCAGTTCTTC
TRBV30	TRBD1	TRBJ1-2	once	CAWSVGQGAYGYTF	TGTGCCTGGAGTGTAGGACAGGGAGCCTATGGCTACACCTTC
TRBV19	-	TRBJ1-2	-	CASSIDQWGGAYGYTF	TGTGCCAGTAGTATAGACCAATGGGGGGGAGCCTATGGCTACACCTTC
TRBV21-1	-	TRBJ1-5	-	CASSAQPQHF	TGTGCCAGCAGCGCGCAGCCCCAGCATTTT
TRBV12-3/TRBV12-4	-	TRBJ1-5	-	CASSLGQNQPQHF	TGTGCCAGCAGTCTCGGACAGAATCAGCCCCAGCATTTT
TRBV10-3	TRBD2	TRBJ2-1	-	CAIMGGGEQFF	TGTGCCATCATGGGGGGGGGTGAGCAGTTCTTC
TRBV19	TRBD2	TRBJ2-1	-	CASSPPSGRGFGSYNEQFF	TGTGCCAGTAGTCCCCCTAGCGGGAGAGGTTTCGGGTCCTACAATGAGCAGTTCTTC
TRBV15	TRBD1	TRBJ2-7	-	CATGQGVFYEQYF	TGTGCCACCGGACAGGGGGTATTCTACGAGCAGTACTTC
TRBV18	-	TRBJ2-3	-	CASSPGGTSTDTQYF	TGTGCCAGCTCACCAGGCGGTACTAGCACAGATACGCAGTATTTT
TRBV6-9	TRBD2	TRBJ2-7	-	CASSFVAGGRREQYF	TGTGCCAGCAGTTTCGTAGCGGGAGGGCGTAGGGAGCAGTACTTC
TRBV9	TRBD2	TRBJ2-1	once	CASSDPLAGDSDEQFF	TGTGCCAGCAGCGACCCTCTGGCGGGAGATTCGGATGAGCAGTTCTTC
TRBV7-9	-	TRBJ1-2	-	CASSPGGGEGYNYGYTF	TGTGCCAGCAGCCCAGGAGGAGGGGAGGGGTATAACTATGGCTACACCTTC
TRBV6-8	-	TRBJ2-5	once	CASSYEADPGEETQYF	TGTGCCAGCAGTTACGAAGCGGACCCGGGGGAAGAGACCCAGTACTTC
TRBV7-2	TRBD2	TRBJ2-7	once	CASSSLAGVGEQYF	TGTGCCAGCAGCTCACTAGCGGGAGTGGGTGAGCAGTACTTC
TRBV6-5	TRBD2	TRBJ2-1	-	CASGRTGGPNEQFF	TGTGCCAGTGGGAGGACGGGAGGGCCCAATGAGCAGTTCTTC